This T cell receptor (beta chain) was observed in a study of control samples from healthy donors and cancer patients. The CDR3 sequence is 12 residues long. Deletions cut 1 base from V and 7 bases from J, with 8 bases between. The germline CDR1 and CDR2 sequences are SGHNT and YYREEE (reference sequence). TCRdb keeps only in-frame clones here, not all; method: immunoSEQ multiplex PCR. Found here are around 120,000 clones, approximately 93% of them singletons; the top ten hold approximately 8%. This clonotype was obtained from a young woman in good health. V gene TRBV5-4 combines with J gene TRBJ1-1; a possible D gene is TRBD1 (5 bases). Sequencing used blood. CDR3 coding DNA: TGTGCCAGCAGCTTGAGGGGATTTGAAGCTTTCTTT. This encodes CASSLRGFEAFF.